This is a list of T cell receptor beta chains from one sample in a study. TCRdb ran MiXCR on the 5' RACE reads and lists one entry per CDR3 protein. The data hold around 50,000 distinct CDR3 sequences, with roughly 28% observed a single time. The specimen sequenced was tumor-infiltrating memory CD4+ T cells sorted from the breast tumor. Every receptor here comes from a female donor with breast cancer. Each CDR3 is given with its conserved first and last residue. Each record gives: D gene, J gene, clone size, V gene, CDR3 DNA, CDR3 protein. A D gene is named only where the DNA matches it firmly. Clone size is stated in some rows and not others, as once, few, many or a class when expanded.

d_call: TRBD1; j_call: TRBJ2-3; clone_size: few; v_call: TRBV28; cdr3_nt: TGTGCCAGCAGGGGTACAGGGGGCATTACAGATACGCAGTATTTT; cdr3_aa: CASRGTGGITDTQYF
d_call: NA; j_call: TRBJ2-5; clone_size: NA; v_call: TRBV2; cdr3_nt: TGTGCCAGCAAACTAGAAGAGACCCAGTACTTC; cdr3_aa: CASKLEETQYF
d_call: NA; j_call: TRBJ1-6; clone_size: many; v_call: TRBV5-1; cdr3_nt: TGCGCCAGCAGCCTGGGTGCTGGGAATAATTCACCCCTCCACTTT; cdr3_aa: CASSLGAGNNSPLHF
d_call: NA; j_call: TRBJ2-3; clone_size: NA; v_call: TRBV4-3; cdr3_nt: TGCGCCAACAGCCAAGACTATAGCGGCTACACAGACACGCAGTATTTT; cdr3_aa: CANSQDYSGYTDTQYF
d_call: NA; j_call: TRBJ1-2; clone_size: few; v_call: TRBV6-2/TRBV6-3; cdr3_nt: TGTGCCAGCAGTTACAATGGCTACACCTTC; cdr3_aa: CASSYNGYTF
d_call: TRBD2; j_call: TRBJ2-1; clone_size: NA; v_call: TRBV5-1; cdr3_nt: TGCGCCAGCAGTCCCGGGACTAGCGACTACAATGAGCAGTTCTTC; cdr3_aa: CASSPGTSDYNEQFF
d_call: NA; j_call: TRBJ2-2; clone_size: NA; v_call: TRBV4-1; cdr3_nt: TGCGCCAGCAGCCACCAAGATTTGATCCAGACCGGGGAGCTGTTTTTT; cdr3_aa: CASSHQDLIQTGELFF
d_call: NA; j_call: TRBJ1-4; clone_size: few; v_call: TRBV5-1; cdr3_nt: TGCGCCAGCAGCCCCGGTGGGGTCGCAACTAATGAAAAACTGTTTTTT; cdr3_aa: CASSPGGVATNEKLFF
d_call: NA; j_call: TRBJ2-3; clone_size: few; v_call: TRBV4-1; cdr3_nt: TGCGCCAGCGGCCAAGTTGGAGATACGCAGTATTTT; cdr3_aa: CASGQVGDTQYF
d_call: TRBD1; j_call: TRBJ1-2; clone_size: NA; v_call: TRBV20-1; cdr3_nt: TGCAGTGCGGAACGTGACAGGGGTGTAAAGGGCTACACCTTC; cdr3_aa: CSAERDRGVKGYTF
d_call: NA; j_call: TRBJ2-7; clone_size: few; v_call: TRBV7-9; cdr3_nt: TGTGCCAGCAGCATCAATCTGGAGCAGTACTTC; cdr3_aa: CASSINLEQYF
d_call: TRBD2; j_call: TRBJ2-7; clone_size: many; v_call: TRBV7-3; cdr3_nt: TGTGCCAGCAGCTTAACGCCCGGGGGGGAGCAGTACTTC; cdr3_aa: CASSLTPGGEQYF
d_call: NA; j_call: TRBJ2-1; clone_size: few; v_call: TRBV20-1; cdr3_nt: TGCAGTGCTAGAGATTGGTCCGGCAACAATGAGCAGTTCTTC; cdr3_aa: CSARDWSGNNEQFF
d_call: NA; j_call: TRBJ1-5; clone_size: few; v_call: TRBV15; cdr3_nt: TGTGCCACCAGCAGAGAAGGAGGGCTCCGCAATCAGCCCCAGCATTTT; cdr3_aa: CATSREGGLRNQPQHF
d_call: TRBD2; j_call: TRBJ2-7; clone_size: NA; v_call: TRBV10-3; cdr3_nt: TGTGCCACCGCAGCGGGGGGGACGGGAGGCTACGAGCAGTACTTC; cdr3_aa: CATAAGGTGGYEQYF
d_call: NA; j_call: TRBJ1-1; clone_size: NA; v_call: TRBV2; cdr3_nt: TGTGCCAGCAGTCCGCGACAGGTCGAGGTAGAGGCTTCCTTT; cdr3_aa: CASSPRQVEVEASF
d_call: NA; j_call: TRBJ2-3; clone_size: medium-sized; v_call: TRBV7-3; cdr3_nt: TGTGCCAGCAGCTCCTCCCACAAGAGTACGCAGTATTTT; cdr3_aa: CASSSSHKSTQYF
d_call: TRBD2; j_call: TRBJ2-1; clone_size: NA; v_call: TRBV20-1; cdr3_nt: TGCAGTGCGGACGGACTAGACGCCGGCAATGAGCAGTTCTTC; cdr3_aa: CSADGLDAGNEQFF
d_call: TRBD1; j_call: TRBJ1-3; clone_size: NA; v_call: TRBV11-2; cdr3_nt: TGTGCCAGCAGCTTGAACAGGGGGCTTGGAAACACCATATATTTT; cdr3_aa: CASSLNRGLGNTIYF
d_call: NA; j_call: TRBJ1-2; clone_size: NA; v_call: TRBV25-1; cdr3_nt: TGTGCCAACAGTGACGAGTCGAACGGGTTCTATGGCTACACCTTC; cdr3_aa: CANSDESNGFYGYTF
d_call: NA; j_call: TRBJ2-1; clone_size: NA; v_call: TRBV24-1; cdr3_nt: TGTGCCACCAGTGATCGCTCGAGGGGCCCCTACAATGAGCAGTTCTTC; cdr3_aa: CATSDRSRGPYNEQFF
d_call: NA; j_call: TRBJ2-5; clone_size: few; v_call: TRBV10-3; cdr3_nt: TGTGCCATCAGTGATTCAGCGGACCAAGAGACCCAGTACTTC; cdr3_aa: CAISDSADQETQYF
d_call: NA; j_call: TRBJ1-3; clone_size: many; v_call: TRBV5-5; cdr3_nt: TGTGCCAGCAGACGTTACTCTGGAAACACCATATATTTT; cdr3_aa: CASRRYSGNTIYF
d_call: NA; j_call: TRBJ1-1; clone_size: NA; v_call: TRBV5-1; cdr3_nt: TGCGCCAGCAGCGATACCAAGAACACTGAAGCTTTCTTT; cdr3_aa: CASSDTKNTEAFF
d_call: NA; j_call: TRBJ2-3; clone_size: NA; v_call: TRBV7-3; cdr3_nt: TGTGCCAGCAGCCTCTCTGGAAGAGATACGCAGTATTTT; cdr3_aa: CASSLSGRDTQYF
d_call: TRBD1; j_call: TRBJ2-7; clone_size: few; v_call: TRBV5-4; cdr3_nt: TGTGCCAGCAGCCCCGACAGGGAGAGGAGCTCCTACGAGCAGTACTTC; cdr3_aa: CASSPDRERSSYEQYF
d_call: TRBD1; j_call: TRBJ1-1; clone_size: many; v_call: TRBV7-9; cdr3_nt: TGTGCCAGCAGCCCGCGGACAGGGGTGAACACTGAAGCTTTCTTT; cdr3_aa: CASSPRTGVNTEAFF
d_call: TRBD2; j_call: TRBJ2-7; clone_size: few; v_call: TRBV12-3/TRBV12-4; cdr3_nt: TGTGCCAGCAGCCGGACTAGTCCCCTATACGAGCAGTACTTC; cdr3_aa: CASSRTSPLYEQYF
d_call: NA; j_call: TRBJ2-3; clone_size: few; v_call: TRBV6-1; cdr3_nt: TGTGCCAGCAGTGAATATTGGGTGAGCGGGTCTAGCACAGATACGCAGTATTTT; cdr3_aa: CASSEYWVSGSSTDTQYF